The T cell receptor beta chain described here comes from a study of blood T cell repertoires in COVID-19. Background on the study: Some COVID-19 samples were acute and others convalescent; all came from the United States, Italy and Spain.

The ends lost 2 bases at V and 0 bases at J; junction bases unmatched: 5. Germline CDR1 is GTSNPN and CDR2 is SVGIG (reference sequence). The CDR3 has 15 residues. Sequencing used immunoSEQ multiplex PCR; TCRdb keeps in-frame clones, though not all of them. The sample contains 150,000 to 200,000 clones, 60% to 80% of which appear only once. This receptor was identified in a man between 60 and 70 years old with active or convalescent COVID-19. The specimen sequenced was peripheral blood. V is TRBV30 and J is TRBJ2-7, with TRBD1 identical over 9 bases. The CDR3: CAWSMWTGASYEQYF. DNA of the CDR3: TGTGCCTGGAGTATGTGGACAGGGGCCTCCTACGAGCAGTACTTC. The variable domain in full, with the rest retrieved from reference TRBV30 and TRBJ2-7, is SQTIHQWPATLVQPVGSPLSLECTVEGTSNPNLYWYRQAAGRGLQLLFYSVGIGQISSEVPQNLSASRPQDRQFILSSKKLLLSDSGFYLCAWSMWTGASYEQYFGPGTRLTVT.